These 17 T cell receptor beta chains were all obtained from the same sample, sequenced in a study of radiotherapy plus CTLA-4 blockade in lung cancer. This table comes from immunoSEQ multiplex PCR, and its TCRdb copy is limited to in-frame clones, with some not included. The data contain tens of thousands of clones, 78% of them singletons. The source was peripheral blood, collected from a patient treated with radiotherapy plus ipilimumab. All receptors derive from a human donor with non-small cell lung cancer whose response to radiotherapy plus ipilimumab could not be evaluated. Some clones in this sample may be carry-over from other donors' samples.

There are a few counts of this clone. The chain employs TRBV19 and TRBJ2-2, with TRBD1 matching over 9 bases. CDR3 length: 16 residues. Germline V lookup: CDR1 LNHDA, CDR2 SQIVND (reference sequence). V gave up 4 bases and J gave up 6 bases; unmatched junction bases: 9. The CDR3, as DNA: TGTGCCAGTAGTACCCCCGGGACAGGGAATGCCGGGGAGCTGTTTTTT. Translation gives CASSTPGTGNAGELFF.

The chain couples TRBV15 to TRBJ2-6; 11 bases agree with TRBD1. The V segment lost 2 bases and the J segment 3 bases; nucleotides outside the gene matches: 15. The CDR3 is 21 amino acids. Germline CDR1 and CDR2: LNHNV and YYDKDF (reference sequence). DNA for the CDR3: TGTGCCACCAGCAGACCTCCCGGACAGGGGGCGCAACGGTATGGGGCCAACGTCCTGACTTTC. It encodes CATSRPPGQGAQRYGANVLTF.

CDR3 sequence reads: CASSPQQGYEQYF. The CDR3 DNA is TGCGCCAGCAGCCCCCAGCAGGGATACGAGCAGTACTTC. This chain joins TRBV4-1 and TRBJ2-7, with TRBD1 as a possible D gene (5 bases). V lost 4 bases, J lost 4 bases, and 11 bases lay in between. The CDR3 consists of 13 residues. CDR1 and CDR2 from the germline V gene are MGHRA and YSYEKL.

The V gene is TRBV28, the J gene TRBJ1-5, with 9 bases matching TRBD1. This CDR3 is 13 amino acids long. CDR1 and CDR2 (germline): MDHEN, SYDVKM. Trimming cost V 10 bases and J 6 bases; bases outside gene matches: 7. The chain's CDR3 is CAIGLTGGQPQHF. As DNA, the CDR3 is TGTGCCATAGGACTGACAGGGGGTCAGCCCCAGCATTTT.

V is TRBV28 and J is TRBJ1-1, with D tentatively TRBD1 (5 bases). The CDR3 runs to 11 residues. Trimming removed 10 bases at V and 1 base at J, with 7 bases between. Germline CDR1 MDHEN, CDR2 SYDVKM. The CDR3 spells CATTGNTEAFF. The CDR3 region has the DNA TGTGCCACCACAGGGAACACTGAAGCTTTCTTT.

The V and J genes are TRBV28 and TRBJ1-2, with TRBD1 identical over 8 bases. The CDR3 is made up of 17 amino acids. Germline-derived CDR1 and CDR2 are MDHEN and SYDVKM. The junction had 15 bases not matched to a gene; V was cut back by 5 bases and J by 4 bases. The DNA of the CDR3 is TGTGCCAGCAGTCCGATTTGGGGGGCAGGGGGCGTCTATGGCTACACCTTC. Translating it yields CASSPIWGAGGVYGYTF.

The rearrangement uses TRBV5-1 and TRBJ2-3; tentative D call: TRBD1 (5 bases). The CDR3 contains 16 residues. Trimming removed 4 bases at V and 2 bases at J, with 17 bases between. The germline CDR1 and CDR2 sequences are SGHRS and YFSETQ. The CDR3 coding sequence is TGCGCCAGCAGCCCAGGGCCCGGAGTAAACACAGATACGCAGTATTTT. Protein sequence: CASSPGPGVNTDTQYF. Full variable domain (rest looked up from reference TRBV5-1 and TRBJ2-3): KAGVTQTPRYLIKTRGQQVTLSCSPISGHRSVSWYQQTPGQGLQFLFEYFSETQRNKGNFPGRFSGRQFSNSRSEMNVSTLELGDSALYLCASSPGPGVNTDTQYFGPGTRLTVL.

This rearrangement joins TRBV11-3 to TRBJ2-2, with 7 bases identical to TRBD1. Germline loops: CDR1 SGHNT, CDR2 YENEEA. This CDR3 comprises 16 residues. With 4 bases clipped from V and 4 bases from J, the junction kept 9 bases outside the gene matches. CDR3 DNA sequence: TGTGCCAGCAGCTGGACAGGACCAGGAGGCACCGGGGAGCTGTTTTTT. Its protein product is CASSWTGPGGTGELFF.

This clone has a single count. V and J are TRBV7-2 and TRBJ2-2, with 13 bases identical to TRBD2. V was clipped by 4 bases and J by 1 base; unmatched bases: 6. Germline V lookup: CDR1 SGHTA, CDR2 FQGNSA. This CDR3 spans 18 amino acids. CDR3 DNA sequence: TGTGCCAGCAGCTCGCCGGGACTAGCGGGGAGGAACACCGGGGAGCTGTTTTTT. As protein: CASSSPGLAGRNTGELFF.

V and J are TRBV6-1 and TRBJ1-5; a possible D gene is TRBD1 (6 bases). V dropped 5 bases and J dropped 3 bases, with 11 bases sitting between them. The CDR3 spans 14 residues. Germline CDR1 is MNHNS and CDR2 is SASEGT. The CDR3 region is CASSRQADNQPQHF. The CDR3 DNA sequence: TGTGCCAGCAGTCGACAGGCTGACAATCAGCCCCAGCATTTT.

Only one count was recorded for this clone. The chain uses TRBV6-5 and TRBJ1-2; possibly TRBD1 for D (5 bases). V shed 0 bases and J shed 4 bases, with 9 bases lying between them. Germline V gene data show CDR1 as MNHEY and CDR2 as SVGAGI. This CDR3 comprises 14 residues. The CDR3 nucleotides read TGTGCCAGCAGTTACTCGGCCAGGGTCTATGGCTACACCTTC. Encoded protein: CASSYSARVYGYTF.

This chain uses TRBV7-8 with TRBJ2-3; D might be TRBD2 (6 bases). The CDR3 totals 15 residues. Per germline, CDR1 SGHVS and CDR2 FQNEAQ. V lost 5 bases, J lost 2 bases, and 14 bases lay in between. CDR3 in DNA: TGTGCCAGCAGCCAAGTGGGCGGGGCCACAGATACGCAGTATTTT. Translation gives CASSQVGGATDTQYF. Using reference TRBV7-8 and TRBJ2-3 for the parts outside the CDR3, the full variable domain is GAGVSQSPRYKVAKRGQDVALRCDPISGHVSLFWYQQALGQGPEFLTYFQNEAQLDKSGLPSDRFFAERPEGSVSTLKIQRTQQEDSAVYLCASSQVGGATDTQYFGPGTRLTVL.

There are a few counts of this clone. The chain recombines TRBV18 with TRBJ1-2; D ambiguous. V shed 0 bases and J shed 2 bases, with 7 bases lying between them. The V gene's germline CDR1 is KGHSH and CDR2 LQKENI. The CDR3 extends over 14 amino acids. This CDR3 is CASSPPSFNYGYTF. The CDR3, as DNA: TGTGCCAGCTCACCACCGTCTTTCAACTATGGCTACACCTTC.

V gene TRBV2 combines with J gene TRBJ2-7, with D possibly TRBD1 on 5 matching bases. Germline values: CDR1 SNHLY, CDR2 FYNNEI. The CDR3 covers 13 residues. With 2 bases removed from V and 7 bases from J, the gap between germline ends came to 12 bases. The CDR3 protein is CASSESRVKEQYF. CDR3 DNA sequence: TGTGCCAGCAGTGAATCCAGGGTGAAGGAGCAGTACTTC. Supplemented by reference TRBV2 and TRBJ2-7, the full variable domain reads EPEVTQTPSHQVTQMGQEVILRCVPISNHLYFYWYRQILGQKVEFLVSFYNNEISEKSEIFDDQFSVERPDGSNFTLKIRSTKLEDSAMYFCASSESRVKEQYFGPGTRLTVT.

The gene calls are TRBV4-3 and TRBJ2-7; the match to TRBD1 covers 12 bases. Per germline, CDR1 LGHNA and CDR2 YSLEER. V shed 0 bases, J shed 6 bases, and the junction held 3 bases outside the gene matches. This CDR3 region has 15 residues. The CDR3 loop reads CASSQEWDRGREQYF. In DNA, the CDR3 is TGCGCCAGCAGCCAAGAATGGGACAGGGGGCGCGAGCAGTACTTC.

The chain couples TRBV6-5 to TRBJ1-2, with no clear D. This CDR3 is built from 14 residues. CDR1 is MNHEY and CDR2 is SVGAGI in the germline V gene. With 2 bases removed from V and 0 bases from J, the gap between germline ends came to 7 bases. CDR3 region: CASSYPIANYGYTF. CDR3 sequence (DNA): TGTGCCAGCAGTTACCCGATAGCTAACTATGGCTACACCTTC.

This clone turned up a few times. The CDR3 region is CATSRDHGLAGPDTQYF. The CDR3 nucleotides are TGTGCCACCAGCAGAGATCATGGACTAGCGGGGCCAGATACGCAGTATTTT. The chain carries TRBV15 and TRBJ2-3; 12 bases agree with TRBD2. The CDR3 contains 17 residues. Trimming took 0 bases from V and 4 from J; bases not matched to a gene: 5. CDR1 is LNHNV and CDR2 is YYDKDF in the germline V gene (reference sequence).